What follows are 4 T cell receptor beta chains derived from one specimen sequenced in a study of OX40 agonist ivuxolimab in advanced cancers. Some clones are missing from TCRdb's copy, which holds only in-frame ones; the method was immunoSEQ multiplex PCR. The repertoire has some 120,000 clones, just under 95% of them found once; the top ten carry 0.7% to 0.85%. Sequenced here: CD4+ or CD8+ T cells sorted from blood, sampled in a trial of the OX40 agonist ivuxolimab. The receptors were gathered from an adult with an advanced solid tumor such as melanoma, head and neck, liver or kidney cancer.

This clone was picked up one time. The chain employs TRBV7-2 and TRBJ2-6; tentative D call: TRBD1 (6 bases). This CDR3 spans 15 amino acids. Trimming removed 3 bases from V and 1 base from J, with 7 bases in between. Looked up from germline, CDR1 is SGHTA and CDR2 is FQGNSA. CDR3 sequence: CASSFQGSGANVLTF. CDR3 in DNA: TGTGCCAGCAGCTTTCAGGGGTCTGGGGCCAACGTCCTGACTTTC.

The V gene is TRBV13, the J gene TRBJ2-1, with 11 bases fitting TRBD2. The junction had 8 bases not matched to a gene; V was cut back by 5 bases and J by 5 bases. This CDR3 has 16 residues. Per the germline V gene, CDR1 is PRHDT and CDR2 is FYEKMQ (reference sequence). DNA for the CDR3: TGTGCCAGCAGCCTAGTAGCGGGAGGGCCGGACAATGAGCAGTTCTTC. Translated, it gives CASSLVAGGPDNEQFF.

The chain recombines TRBV7-9 with TRBJ1-4; 9 bases are a match to TRBD1. This CDR3 contains 15 residues. The ends lost 0 bases at V and 8 bases at J; junction bases unmatched: 4. CDR1 and CDR2 (germline): SEHNR, FQNEAQ (reference sequence). CDR3 nucleotides: TGTGCCAGCAGCTTAGCAGGACAGGGGTTGGAAAAACTGTTTTTT. The encoded protein is CASSLAGQGLEKLFF.

The chain is built from TRBV6-5 and TRBJ2-1, with a possible D match to TRBD2 (5 bases). Trimming took off 2 bases at V and 9 bases at J, with 8 bases between the two ends. The CDR3 is 12 amino acids. CDR1 and CDR2 (germline): MNHEY, SVGAGI. This CDR3 reads CASSYGSGEQFF. The DNA of the CDR3 is TGTGCCAGCAGTTACGGGAGCGGTGAGCAGTTCTTC.